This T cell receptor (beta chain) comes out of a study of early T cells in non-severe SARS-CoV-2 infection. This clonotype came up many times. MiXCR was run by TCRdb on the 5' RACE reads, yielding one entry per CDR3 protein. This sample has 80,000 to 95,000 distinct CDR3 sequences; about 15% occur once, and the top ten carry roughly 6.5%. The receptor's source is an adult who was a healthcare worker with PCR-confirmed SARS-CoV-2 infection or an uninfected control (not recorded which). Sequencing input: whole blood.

CDR3 DNA: TGCAGCGGTCTGGGACAGGGGTCAGAGACCCAGTACTTC. Translated, it gives CSGLGQGSETQYF. The chain couples TRBV29-1 to TRBJ2-5; 10 bases agree with TRBD1. Per germline, CDR1 SQVTM and CDR2 ANQGSEA. CDR3 length: 13 amino acids. V lost 7 bases to trimming and J lost 4 bases; unmatched junction nucleotides: 6.